The present TCR beta chain was sequenced within a study of neoadjuvant anti-PD-1 for oral cavity cancer. Overall study: Patients without progression got a fourth dose around day 43.

The CDR3 consists of 15 residues. V trimming: 5 bases; J trimming: 1 base; junction bases outside the gene matches: 3. The germline gives CDR1 LGHNT, CDR2 FRNRAP. Assay: immunoSEQ multiplex PCR; the TCRdb copy retains only in-frame clones and omits some. The sample lists some 71,000 clones, around 82% occurring once. This sequence originates from a person between 40 and 80 years old with oral cavity squamous cell carcinoma. Source: PBMCs, taken before nivolumab (anti-PD-1) treatment. This chain joins TRBV12-5 and TRBJ1-5, with 9 positions matching TRBD1. The CDR3 sequence is CASGPGQGSNQPQHF. CDR3 in DNA: TGTGCTAGTGGTCCTGGACAGGGGAGCAATCAGCCCCAGCATTTT.